This TCR beta chain was identified in a study of CD8+ T cells in alopecia areata. cDNA prepared by RNA extraction and subsequent reverse transcription served as the template for sequencing. The assay was immunoSEQ multiplex PCR, and TCRdb's table has in-frame clones only and misses some. The profile shows around 110,000 clones, roughly three fifths of them singletons. Described treatment: oral pan-JAK inhibitor, 5-10 mg twice daily. The CDR3 has 14 residues. Germline V CDR1 and CDR2: SQVTM, ANQGSEA. V was shortened by 0 bases and J by 7 bases, with 16 bases between the two germline ends. This receptor was taken from a human donor with alopecia areata. The sample in question was CD8+ T cells sorted from blood, obtained at week 24, from a patient treated with tofacitinib. The chain links TRBV29-1 to TRBJ2-7, with D perhaps matching TRBD1 or TRBD2 (6 bases each). CDR3 protein: CSVEEGYGGGEQYF. In nucleotides, the CDR3 is TGCAGCGTTGAAGAGGGGTACGGGGGCGGTGAGCAGTACTTC.